This entry describes one T cell receptor (beta chain). This clone was picked up a small number of times. Its antigen remains unidentified. Base qualities are not recorded, but no much larger clone differs from it by a single base. The sample comes from a study of cytomegalovirus exposure and HLA in healthy donors (dated by TCRdb to about 2017). About the full investigation: An earlier analysis of under 600 of the donors reported roughly 300 Gb of sequence data and 117 million unique TCR beta sequences from about 200 million T cells. An early release that covered fewer than 750 HLA-typed donors contained approximately 300 gigabases of sequencing data and 75 million to 100 million unique TCR sequences. Among the roughly 430 genotyped donors, approximately 77% belonged to the genetic ancestry cluster associated with self-reported Caucasian donors. The aim of the study was to test whether cataloging public T cell receptors could identify signatures of past pathogen exposure. The study profiled the T cell repertoires of 500 to 800 subjects by immunosequencing and related them to cytomegalovirus serostatus. Along with the approximately 700-subject first cohort, a separate validation cohort of over a hundred different subjects was used. The study combined high-throughput TCR immunosequencing, statistical association of individual TCRs with disease status, and machine learning to predict cytomegalovirus infection status. A later analysis re-analyzed previously published TCR beta repertoires from roughly 690 donors and added high-resolution HLA genotyping to study TCR occurrence patterns. Rather than drawing on any new phenotypic data, the later analysis identified candidate immune exposures from TCR beta sequences and the way those sequences occurred across donors. To decide whether each TCR beta V gene segment behaved as functional or pseudogenic, an earlier analysis of some 570 of the donors relied on high-throughput TCR beta sequencing. Alongside the repertoire data, information on donor age, sex, ethnicity and CMV serostatus was compiled. Genome-wide SNP genotypes for about three fifths of the roughly 670 donors were used in a later genetic analysis, which treated that subset as a discovery cohort. All discovery cohort repertoires had been generated on a single sequencing platform. HLA typing covered class I and class II loci at four-digit resolution. The number of donors typed differed by locus, with 629-630 for A, B, C, DRB1 and DQB1, approximately 500 for DQA1, approximately 580 for DPA1, and 400 to 490 for DPB1. Because of strong linkage in the cohort, roughly five DR-DQ haplotypes were treated as single units for association and clustering. Across around 400 genotyped donors of the cohort, an average of about 240,000 unique TCR beta nucleotide sequences per donor were sequenced, and roughly 18% of those sequences were non-productive.

Library creation used the immunoSEQ multiplex PCR assay. A mixture of 60 forward primers for TCR Vbeta segments and 13 reverse primers for TCR Jbeta segments was used in the multiplex PCR. A multiplex PCR assay on genomic DNA amplified the CDR3 region of rearranged TCR beta genes. The amplified TCR beta libraries were sequenced on the Illumina HiSeq System as 87-base-pair reads. The published analysis was carried out like this. In a later analysis, about 80 million unique TCR beta chains were counted across the approximately 640 repertoires, and roughly 11 million of these chains were shared by at least two donors. Raw reads were error-corrected and collapsed into unique sequences with a nearest-neighbor algorithm that merged closely related sequences to remove PCR and sequencing errors. CDR3 sequences were aligned to IMGT reference sequences to assign V, D and J gene segments. For a sequence to be retained, a match of at least six nucleotides to both a V gene segment and a J gene segment was required. Rearrangements were classified as productive when the CDR3 lacked stop codons and remained in frame with V and J, and all other rearrangements were classified as non-productive. CDR3 was defined by IMGT convention, running from the second conserved V-encoded cysteine to the conserved J-encoded phenylalanine. The earlier analysis of some 540 of the donors excluded any sequence lacking an unambiguous match to a single V gene segment. An earlier analysis of several hundred of the donors called V segments functional above 56.7% productive rearrangements and segregating when the between-donor standard deviation exceeded 5%. A statistical classification framework was built for diagnosing cytomegalovirus status from the catalog of TCR beta chain sequences. A later analysis assigned V and J genes by comparing TCR nucleotide sequences with IMGT/GENE-DB human TR gene sequences. Using the TCRdist pipeline, a later analysis assigned CDR3 sequences along with most-parsimonious VDJ recombination scenarios. A later analysis defined each TCR beta chain by its CDR3 amino acid sequence plus V-gene family, and excluded reads lacking a unique V-gene family. To address suspected cross-contamination and a sequencing artifact, a later analysis removed roughly 640 highly shared, low-generation-probability nucleotide sequences. A later analysis calculated a clonal expansion index for each public chain from normalized within-repertoire ranks of inferred template counts. Generation probabilities in a later analysis came from a VDJ recombination model fitted to out-of-frame rearrangements, and those results were checked against IGoR. Hypergeometric tests were used in a later analysis to score TCR-TCR, TCR-HLA and TCR-CMV co-occurrence, with a repertoire-size bias correction applied to the TCR pairs. False discovery rates were estimated in a later analysis by permuting HLA or CMV assignments 20 times. A later analysis grouped co-occurring TCRs with DBSCAN, adding TCRdist sequence similarity when clustering within HLA-allele-positive subsets. Repertoires with fewer than 30,000 or more than 120,000 public chains were left out of co-occurrence clustering, as were four to six repertoires with anomalous nucleotide sharing. As stored in TCRdb, this immuneACCESS dataset retains in-frame rearrangements with V and J assigned. A fraction of the clones does not appear; measured against another copy, unresolved V genes explain less than half of the discrepancy, and the remainder lacks a known reason. V, J and clone size are taken as reported in that table, and D and trimming were inferred from the DNA itself. The sample table shows under 150,000 clones, and under 80% are seen once. Of the sample, around 3.9% is held by the ten largest clones.

The research as a whole found: In a later genetic analysis, fewer N-insertions in productive TCRs were reported among donors in an Asian-associated ancestry cluster than the roughly 700-donor mean. Presence/absence analyses assumed roughly uniform sequencing depth across donors, an assumption that may not hold. V-gene and J-gene trimming of TCR beta chains was associated with a missense DCLRE1C variant in a later genetic analysis, and the association was replicated in an independent cohort. A later analysis found that HLA-associated TCR beta chains were more clonally expanded and had lower generation probabilities than equally common non-associated chains. According to a later analysis, TCR association rates differed among HLA loci, with DRB1 alleles showing the most associated TCRs and HLA-C alleles showing the fewest. The only immune exposure information available for the cohort was CMV serostatus. Cytomegalovirus status was reported to be diagnosed by the classifier with high specificity and sensitivity in both the original and validation cohorts. While some public TCRs were present in many individuals, most TCR sequences turned up only very rarely across donors. The earlier analysis of a few hundred of the donors excluded about 16 rarely observed V segments, including chromosome 9 orphons, because counts were too low. A later analysis reported that several top co-occurrence clusters appeared linked to parvovirus B19, influenza, CMV and Epstein-Barr virus. This cohort had only TCR beta chains sequenced, and the lack of alpha or paired-chain data limited which features could be detected. A cluster of highly shared sequence variants was judged likely to be a technical artifact of the sequencing pipeline. A total of 164 TCR beta chains were listed by the study as associated with cytomegalovirus. Broadly in line with IMGT annotations, most TCR beta V segments showed up in productive rearrangements about 87% or about 30% of the time in an earlier analysis of some 590 of the donors. Strong co-occurrence of HLA alleles, especially DR and DQ, made assigning TCR associations to individual alleles difficult. Most CMV-associated TCR beta chains appeared to be HLA-restricted in a later analysis, and the HLA associations seemed to be driven largely by CMV exposure. A later analysis associated 17,000 or so TCR beta sequences with specific HLA alleles at a false discovery rate of 0.05. A further reported finding was that TCR beta sequences accurately predicted the HLA-A and HLA-B alleles for most subjects in the first cohort. Correlated functional status among segregating V segments might reflect linkage disequilibrium, but an unknown experimental factor could not be ruled out. Because HLA typing was missing for some donors at each locus, association tests included only the typed subset. According to the authors, the approach could potentially be generalized to other disease states and immunological phenotypes. In vitro tests confirmed that a few of the cytomegalovirus-associated TCR beta chains recognize cytomegalovirus antigens.

In total, over 600 healthy bone marrow donors made up the cohort. At the time of sampling, every cohort member was nominally healthy, though immune exposures that went unrecorded were likely present. The donor was CMV seropositive and was included in the group of 250 to 350 seropositive cohort members. Every donor gave a peripheral blood sample, and the peripheral blood mononuclear cells from that sample were used for TCR beta sequencing. Genomic DNA was extracted from the blood cell samples with the Qiagen DNeasy Blood Extraction Kit. Sequenced: PBMCs. The source of this sequence is a middle-aged woman in good health and CMV-seropositive.

CDR3 sequence: CASSREGLSNEKLFF. The DNA sequence is as follows: TGCGCCAGCAGCCGAGAGGGACTTTCTAATGAAAAACTGTTTTTT. Recombination connected TRBV4-3 to TRBJ1-4; the D segment could be TRBD1, given 5 matching bases. There are 15 amino acids in the CDR3, from cysteine to phenylalanine inclusive. The CDR3 DNA has 45 bases and is translated from base 1. V gives up 4 bases and J gives up 3 bases, and the segment between their germline ends measures 12 bases. CDR1 and CDR2 (LGHNA, YSLEER) derive from the germline V gene.